Each of the 32 T cell receptor beta chains below was sequenced from the same sample in a study of cytomegalovirus exposure and HLA in healthy donors. The data were produced by immunoSEQ multiplex PCR, yet TCRdb's version contains in-frame clones alone and is incomplete. Here the sample spans about 160,000 clones, roughly 95% being singletons. The sample consisted of PBMCs. The origin of the receptors is a woman aged 18-30 years in good health and CMV-seronegative.

The chain joins TRBV7-9 to TRBJ2-7; D possibly corresponds to TRBD2 (5 bases). Germline CDR1 reads SEHNR; CDR2 reads FQNEAQ (reference sequence). V lost 4 bases to trimming and J lost 0 bases, with 10 bases between them. This CDR3 is 14 amino acids long. CDR3 residues: CASSSTTSSYEQYF. The CDR3 region has the DNA TGTGCCAGCAGCTCGACTACGAGCTCCTACGAGCAGTACTTC.

This chain joins TRBV7-6 and TRBJ2-5; no clear D gene. The length of the CDR3 is 13 residues. Between the trimmed V and J ends, which lost 2 bases and 1 base, there was a span of 5 bases. Looked up from germline, CDR1 is SGHVS and CDR2 is FNYEAQ. CDR3 sequence reads: CASSLLVQETQYF. Here the CDR3 DNA reads TGTGCCAGCAGCTTACTAGTCCAAGAGACCCAGTACTTC. Using reference TRBV7-6 and TRBJ2-5 for the parts outside the CDR3, the full variable domain is GAGVSQSPRYKVTKRGQDVALRCDPISGHVSLYWYRQALGQGPEFLTYFNYEAQQDKSGLPNDRFSAERPEGSISTLTIQRTEQRDSAMYRCASSLLVQETQYFGPGTRLLVL.

V and J are TRBV7-2 and TRBJ1-4; 9 nucleotides match TRBD1. CDR1 and CDR2 (germline): SGHTA, FQGNSA. The CDR3 sequence is 15 residues long. The ends lost 5 bases at V and 1 base at J; junction bases unmatched: 2. CDR3: CASSEGQGTNEKLFF. CDR3 sequence (DNA): TGTGCCAGCAGCGAGGGACAGGGAACTAATGAAAAACTGTTTTTT. Variable domain in full (rest from reference TRBV7-2 and TRBJ1-4): GAGVSQSPSNKVTEKGKDVELRCDPISGHTALYWYRQSLGQGLEFLIYFQGNSAPDKSGLPSDRFSAERTGGSVSTLTIQRTQQEDSAVYLCASSEGQGTNEKLFFGSGTQLSVL.

The CDR3 spells CASRFAGARTGELFF. Here the CDR3 DNA reads TGTGCCAGCAGATTCGCAGGGGCGCGCACCGGGGAGCTGTTTTTT. This sequence joins TRBV27 and TRBJ2-2; maybe TRBD1 (6 bases). Germline CDR1 and CDR2: MNHEY and SMNVEV (reference sequence). The V end lost 6 bases, the J end lost 4 bases, and 15 bases lay between the germline ends. The CDR3 is made up of 15 amino acids.

The gene calls are TRBV6-5 and TRBJ2-1; 7 positions match TRBD1. V lost 2 bases and J lost 9; bases outside the gene matches: 13. Germline values: CDR1 MNHEY, CDR2 SVGAGI. The CDR3 is made up of 16 amino acids. The CDR3 sequence is CASSYAGDRRTGEQFF. In DNA, the CDR3 is TGTGCCAGCAGTTACGCAGGGGACAGAAGAACGGGTGAGCAGTTCTTC.

The V call is TRBV27, the J call TRBJ1-6; tentatively, D is TRBD1 (6 bases). Trimming removed 5 bases at V and 4 bases at J, with 15 bases between. Germline V gene sequence: CDR1 MNHEY, CDR2 SMNVEV (reference sequence). The CDR3 is 16 residues long. The CDR3 loop is CASSLGGGYYNSPLHF. In DNA, the CDR3 is TGTGCCAGCAGTCTAGGGGGGGGGTATTATAATTCACCCCTCCACTTT.

The rearrangement joins TRBV4-2 to TRBJ2-5; 8 positions match TRBD2. The CDR3 consists of 17 residues. V dropped 1 base and J dropped 5; count of bases not matched to a gene: 12. In germline, CDR1 is LGHNA, CDR2 YNFKEQ. CDR3 bases: TGTGCCAGCAGCCAAGTAAGATACGGGGGGGCGGGGGAGACCCAGTACTTC. Protein sequence: CASSQVRYGGAGETQYF.

V gene TRBV13 combines with J gene TRBJ1-1; D might be TRBD1 (6 bases). Trimming shortened V by 5 bases and J by 3 bases, and 13 bases separated the two germline ends. CDR3 length: 14 amino acids. CDR1 is PRHDT and CDR2 is FYEKMQ in the germline V gene (reference sequence). DNA of the CDR3: TGTGCCAGCAGCCCCGGGACACCTTACACTGAAGCTTTCTTT. It translates to CASSPGTPYTEAFF.

The chain employs TRBV6-5 and TRBJ1-2; D call uncertain. This CDR3 has 14 residues. CDR1 is MNHEY and CDR2 is SVGAGI in the germline V gene. V lost 0 bases, J lost 6 bases, and 11 bases lay in between. CDR3 sequence reads: CASSYSGMNDGYTF. Written as DNA, the CDR3 is TGTGCCAGCAGTTACTCCGGGATGAATGATGGCTACACCTTC.

In its sample, this clone was seen once. The V gene is TRBV7-9, the J gene TRBJ2-2, with 7 bases matching TRBD2. Per germline, CDR1 SEHNR and CDR2 FQNEAQ (reference sequence). There are 14 residues in the CDR3. Trimming at V came to 8 bases and at J to 1 base, leaving 4 bases not matched to a gene. CDR3 in amino acids: CASSAGENTGELFF. CDR3 DNA: TGTGCCAGCTCCGCGGGGGAGAACACCGGGGAGCTGTTTTTT.

J is TRBJ1-5 and V is TRBV19, with unresolved D. The CDR3 is 15 residues long. With 9 bases removed from V and 5 bases from J, the gap between germline ends came to 20 bases. CDR1 and CDR2 (germline): LNHDA, SQIVND (reference sequence). The CDR3 region is CASSKIAADHQPQHF. The CDR3 DNA sequence: TGTGCCAGCTCCAAAATTGCAGCGGACCATCAGCCCCAGCATTTT.

This chain connects TRBV14 to TRBJ2-3, with 8 bases matching TRBD2. Looked up from germline, CDR1 is SGHDN and CDR2 is FVKESK. This CDR3 comprises 13 residues. Trimming removed 4 bases from V and 11 bases from J; junction bases left unmatched: 8. The CDR3 nucleotides are TGTGCCAGCAGCCCGCAACTAGCGGAGCGGCAGTATTTT. Its translation: CASSPQLAERQYF.

This chain connects TRBV19 to TRBJ1-1; 7 nucleotides agree with TRBD1. CDR1 and CDR2 (germline): LNHDA, SQIVND (reference sequence). Germline trimming cut 5 bases from V and 5 bases from J; bases unmatched to any gene: 11. This CDR3 has 15 residues. CDR3 in amino acids: CASSFRDSYPTEAFF. DNA of the CDR3: TGTGCCAGTAGTTTCAGGGACAGCTACCCTACTGAAGCTTTCTTT. The complete variable domain, with remaining parts taken from reference TRBV19 and TRBJ1-1, reads DGGITQSPKYLFRKEGQNVTLSCEQNLNHDAMYWYRQDPGQGLRLIYYSQIVNDFQKGDIAEGYSVSREKKESFPLTVTSAQKNPTAFYLCASSFRDSYPTEAFFGQGTRLTVV.

A word on this clone: Other DNA sequences in the same sample also yield this CDR3. The rearrangement links TRBV6-1 to TRBJ1-1; D uncertain. Deletions cut 8 bases from V and 4 bases from J, with 8 bases between. The CDR3 length is 11 residues. Germline V gives CDR1 MNHNS, CDR2 SASEGT. The CDR3 DNA sequence: TGTGCCAGCCGAGAGGGCACTGAAGCTTTCTTT. Translating it yields CASREGTEAFF.

This chain joins TRBV29-1 and TRBJ2-2, with 8 bases identical to TRBD1. From germline, CDR1 is SQVTM and CDR2 ANQGSEA. The CDR3 runs to 15 residues. J was trimmed by 5 bases and V by 6 bases; bases with no gene match: 11. Here the CDR3 reads CSVGQGAHITGELFF. In nucleotides, the CDR3 is TGCAGCGTGGGGCAGGGGGCGCATATAACCGGGGAGCTGTTTTTT.

The chain carries TRBV7-2 and TRBJ2-5, with 10 positions matching TRBD1. CDR3 size: 13 residues. Germline assignment: CDR1 SGHTA and CDR2 FQGNSA. Germline trimming cut 7 bases from V and 4 bases from J; bases unmatched to any gene: 3. CDR3 amino acids: CASNRDRGETQYF. As DNA, the CDR3 is TGTGCCAGCAACCGGGACAGGGGAGAGACCCAGTACTTC.

As for this clone: A read error may produce the germline difference seen at one junction end. This sequence joins TRBV5-1 and TRBJ1-2, with a weak D call TRBD1 (5 bases). Per the germline V gene, CDR1 is SGHRS and CDR2 is YFSETQ. This CDR3 has 14 amino acids. The CDR3 DNA reads TGCGCCAGCAGCTTGGGGGCCCGCGGGGACGGTTCGTGTTTC. Translating gives CASSLGARGDGSCF.

The chain links TRBV19 to TRBJ1-5, with 7 bases lining up with TRBD1. The V gene end was trimmed by 4 bases and the J gene end by 4 bases; junction bases not matched to a gene: 10. The CDR3 spans 16 residues. CDR1 is LNHDA, CDR2 SQIVND, per germline (reference sequence). As DNA, the CDR3 is TGTGCCAGTAGTACCCGCACAACGGACAGGAATCAGCCCCAGCATTTT. Its translation: CASSTRTTDRNQPQHF. Full variable domain (outside the CDR3, taken from reference TRBV19 and TRBJ1-5): DGGITQSPKYLFRKEGQNVTLSCEQNLNHDAMYWYRQDPGQGLRLIYYSQIVNDFQKGDIAEGYSVSREKKESFPLTVTSAQKNPTAFYLCASSTRTTDRNQPQHFGDGTRLSIL.

This clone was observed a single time. The chain employs TRBV4-1 and TRBJ2-2; TRBD2 matches at 7 bases. V shed 1 base, J shed 2 bases, and the junction held 4 bases outside the gene matches. The CDR3 has 16 amino acids. Germline V gives CDR1 MGHRA, CDR2 YSYEKL. The CDR3 spells CASSQAGGPNTGELFF. The CDR3 coding sequence is TGCGCCAGCAGCCAAGCGGGGGGACCCAACACCGGGGAGCTGTTTTTT.

CDR3 coding DNA: TGTGCCAGCAGCTGGCAGGGGTCCTACAATGAGCAGTTCTTC. This gives the protein CASSWQGSYNEQFF. The gene calls are TRBV5-4 and TRBJ2-1; the D gene is possibly TRBD1 (6 bases). The CDR3 loop spans 14 amino acids. CDR1 and CDR2 from the germline V gene are SGHNT and YYREEE (reference sequence). V lost 3 bases, J lost 1 base, and 8 bases lay in between. Together with reference TRBV5-4 and TRBJ2-1, the CDR3 gives the full variable domain: ETGVTQSPTHLIKTRGQQVTLRCSSQSGHNTVSWYQQALGQGPQFIFQYYREEENGRGNFPPRFSGLQFPNYSSELNVNALELDDSALYLCASSWQGSYNEQFFGPGTRLTVL.

This chain links TRBV5-1 with TRBJ1-3; D remains unclear. This CDR3 is 14 amino acids long. Germline loops: CDR1 SGHRS, CDR2 YFSETQ. The V and J ends lost 0 bases and 2 bases respectively, with 6 bases between them. In DNA, the CDR3 is TGCGCCAGCAGCTTGGATGGAGCTGGAAACACCATATATTTT. The encoded protein is CASSLDGAGNTIYF.

This clone was seen just once. The rearrangement uses TRBV4-3 and TRBJ2-7, with 7 bases fitting TRBD1. The CDR3 sequence is 16 residues long. CDR1 LGHNA and CDR2 YSLEER come from the germline V gene. J gave up 2 bases and V 0 bases, and 7 bases lay outside the gene matches. CDR3 sequence reads: CASSQDLGDRTYEQYF. The CDR3, as DNA: TGCGCCAGCAGCCAAGATCTTGGGGACAGAACCTACGAGCAGTACTTC.

The rearrangement joins TRBV19 to TRBJ1-2; no definite D call. Germline assignment: CDR1 LNHDA and CDR2 SQIVND (reference sequence). This CDR3 comprises 16 residues. Trimming removed 6 bases at V and 0 bases at J, with 17 bases between. The DNA for the CDR3 is TGTGCCAGTAGCCCCTTTGCCCAGGAGGCTAACTATGGCTACACCTTC. Amino acid sequence: CASSPFAQEANYGYTF.

V gene TRBV6-5 combines with J gene TRBJ1-2, with no clear D. Germline V gene sequence: CDR1 MNHEY, CDR2 SVGAGI. The germline V and J ends were trimmed by 5 bases and 5 bases, with 15 bases remaining between them. The CDR3 is made up of 14 amino acids. The CDR3 reads CASSVTPLDYGYTF. CDR3 in DNA: TGTGCCAGCAGTGTGACACCTCTCGATTATGGCTACACCTTC.

The V call is TRBV2, the J call TRBJ1-5; 7 bases agree with TRBD1. The germline CDR1 and CDR2 sequences are SNHLY and FYNNEI. Trimming removed 2 bases from V and 4 bases from J; junction bases left unmatched: 5. This CDR3 spans 15 amino acids. The CDR3 region is CASSERGQQNQPQHF. The CDR3 bases are TGTGCCAGCAGTGAAAGGGGACAGCAGAATCAGCCCCAGCATTTT. Full variable domain (rest looked up from reference TRBV2 and TRBJ1-5): EPEVTQTPSHQVTQMGQEVILRCVPISNHLYFYWYRQILGQKVEFLVSFYNNEISEKSEIFDDQFSVERPDGSNFTLKIRSTKLEDSAMYFCASSERGQQNQPQHFGDGTRLSIL.

This sequence joins TRBV6-1 and TRBJ2-4, with D unresolved. Trimming shortened V by 9 bases and J by 3 bases, and 15 bases separated the two germline ends. The CDR3 is made up of 14 amino acids. CDR1 and CDR2 from the germline V gene are MNHNS and SASEGT. CDR3 residues: CASLNEDGKNIQYF. For the CDR3, the DNA is TGTGCCAGTCTCAACGAGGATGGCAAAAACATTCAGTACTTC.

The chain joins TRBV7-2 to TRBJ1-4; no clear D gene. Trimming stripped 2 bases from V and 3 bases from J, with 7 bases between. Germline V gives CDR1 SGHTA, CDR2 FQGNSA. The length of the CDR3 is 14 residues. The CDR3 here is CASSLTSSNEKLFF. CDR3 bases: TGTGCCAGCAGCTTAACTTCCTCTAATGAAAAACTGTTTTTT.

V and J are TRBV7-2 and TRBJ1-2; TRBD1 agrees at 7 bases. The CDR3 spans 15 residues. From germline, CDR1 is SGHTA and CDR2 FQGNSA. V gave up 5 bases and J gave up 3 bases; unmatched junction bases: 9. CDR3: CASSPQTGIDYGYTF. For the CDR3, the DNA is TGTGCCAGCAGCCCCCAGACAGGGATTGACTATGGCTACACCTTC.

This chain links TRBV4-3 with TRBJ1-2; tentative D call: TRBD1 (5 bases). With 0 bases removed from V and 5 bases from J, the gap between germline ends came to 10 bases. Germline V gives CDR1 LGHNA, CDR2 YSLEER. This CDR3 spans 14 amino acids. CDR3 sequence reads: CASSQEGGKYGYTF. For the CDR3, the DNA is TGCGCCAGCAGCCAAGAGGGGGGTAAATATGGCTACACCTTC.

As regards this clone: Germline is not matched at one junction end, which may reflect a read error. The rearrangement joins TRBV7-7 to TRBJ2-1; 9 nucleotides match TRBD1. The CDR3 spans 16 residues. Germline CDR1 is SSHAT and CDR2 is FNYEAQ (reference sequence). The CDR3 region has the DNA TGTGCTAGCAGCTCCCTAGAAGACAGGGGGAGGAATGAGCAGTTCTTC. Encoded protein: CASSSLEDRGRNEQFF.

V usage is TRBV1 and J usage is TRBJ2-7; TRBD1, the D gene given by the table, was not confirmed from the DNA. TRBV1 is a pseudogene. The CDR3 is made up of 17 amino acids. Written as DNA, the CDR3 is TGCACCAGCAGCCAAGATCCCCGCCGACAGGGAGAATACGAGCAGTACTTC. Translating it yields CTSSQDPRRQGEYEQYF.

The chain recombines TRBV7-2 with TRBJ2-3; 9 nucleotides agree with TRBD1. Trimming at V came to 5 bases and at J to 7 bases, leaving 7 bases not matched to a gene. In germline, CDR1 is SGHTA, CDR2 FQGNSA. This CDR3 region has 14 residues. In DNA, the CDR3 is TGTGCCAGCAGCATCGGGACAGGGCAAAATACGCAGTATTTT. Amino acid sequence: CASSIGTGQNTQYF.